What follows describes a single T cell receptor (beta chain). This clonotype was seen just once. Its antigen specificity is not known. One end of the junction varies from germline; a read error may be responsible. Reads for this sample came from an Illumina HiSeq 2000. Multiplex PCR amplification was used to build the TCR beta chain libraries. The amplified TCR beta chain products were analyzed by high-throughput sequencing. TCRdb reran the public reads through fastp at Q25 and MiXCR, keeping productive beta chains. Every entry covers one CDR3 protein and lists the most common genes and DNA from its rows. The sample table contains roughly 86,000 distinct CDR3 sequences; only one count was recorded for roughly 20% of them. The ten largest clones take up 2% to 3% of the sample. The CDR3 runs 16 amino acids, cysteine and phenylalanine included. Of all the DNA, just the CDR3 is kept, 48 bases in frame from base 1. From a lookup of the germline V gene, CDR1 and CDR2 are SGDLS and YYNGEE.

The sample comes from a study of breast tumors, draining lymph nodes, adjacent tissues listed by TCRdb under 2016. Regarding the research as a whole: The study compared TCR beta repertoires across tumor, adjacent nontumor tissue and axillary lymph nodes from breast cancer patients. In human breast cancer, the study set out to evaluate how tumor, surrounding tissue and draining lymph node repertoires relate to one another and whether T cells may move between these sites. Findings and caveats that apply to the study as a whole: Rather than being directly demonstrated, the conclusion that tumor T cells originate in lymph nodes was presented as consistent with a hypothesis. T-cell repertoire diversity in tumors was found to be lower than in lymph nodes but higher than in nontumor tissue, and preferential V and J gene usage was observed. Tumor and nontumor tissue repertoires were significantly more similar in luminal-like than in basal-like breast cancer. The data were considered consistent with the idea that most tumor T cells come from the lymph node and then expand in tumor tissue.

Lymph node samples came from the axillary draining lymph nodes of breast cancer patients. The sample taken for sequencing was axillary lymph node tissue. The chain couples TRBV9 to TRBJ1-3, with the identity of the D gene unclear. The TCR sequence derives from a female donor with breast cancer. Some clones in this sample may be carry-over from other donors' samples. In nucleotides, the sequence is TGTGCCAGCAGCGTAATGGACCTTTTCTCTGAAAACACCATATATTTT. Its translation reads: CASSVMDLFSENTIYF. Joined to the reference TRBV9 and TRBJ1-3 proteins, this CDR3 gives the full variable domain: DSGVTQTPKHLITATGQRVTLRCSPRSGDLSVYWYQQSLDQGLQFLIQYYNGEERAKGNILERFSAQQFPDLHSELNLSSLELGDSALYFCASSVMDLFSENTIYFGEGSWLTVV.